These 27 T cell receptor beta chains came from one sample sequenced in a study of blood T cell repertoires in COVID-19. Sequencing was performed with immunoSEQ multiplex PCR; in TCRdb, only in-frame clones are kept and a portion is missing. Of a few hundred thousand clones listed, 85% to 90% were seen once; the top ten hold 14% to 15%. Sequences were obtained from PBMCs or T cells enriched from blood (not recorded which). The receptors here all came from a woman aged 45-65 years with acute COVID-19.

The chain combines TRBV5-1 with TRBJ2-7; 7 positions match TRBD2. Trimming at V came to 5 bases and at J to 2 bases, leaving 4 bases not matched to a gene. The germline CDR1 and CDR2 sequences are SGHRS and YFSETQ. The CDR3 is made up of 13 amino acids. The CDR3 DNA follows: TGCGCCAGCAGGGCTAGCGGTCCCTACGAGCAGTACTTC. It specifies CASRASGPYEQYF.

The V call is TRBV3-1 (or the pseudogene TRBV3-2), the J call TRBJ1-5; D uncertain. This CDR3 region has 15 residues. Trimming stripped 0 bases from V and 6 bases from J, with 12 bases between. From germline, CDR1 is LGHDT and CDR2 YNNKEL (reference sequence). The CDR3 bases are TGTGCCAGCAGCCAAGATCATCGGGGAAGTCAGCCCCAGCATTTT. Amino acid sequence: CASSQDHRGSQPQHF.

CDR3 residues: CASSLPGQYTQYF. In nucleotides, the CDR3 is TGTGCCAGCAGTTTACCAGGACAGTATACGCAGTATTTT. This sequence joins TRBV27 and TRBJ2-3, with D tentatively TRBD1 (6 bases). The V gene lost 2 bases and the J gene lost 7 bases, with 10 bases spanning the gap. CDR3 length: 13 amino acids. Germline V CDR1 and CDR2: MNHEY, SMNVEV (reference sequence).

The rearrangement joins TRBV11-1 to TRBJ2-1; 12 bases match TRBD2. The CDR3 spans 18 residues. With V trimmed by 0 bases and J by 8 bases, 11 bases remained unmatched. Germline CDR1 reads SGHAT; CDR2 reads FQDESV (reference sequence). The CDR3 sequence: CASSLAVSRLAGVYEQFF. DNA for the CDR3: TGTGCCAGCAGCTTAGCGGTTTCTCGACTAGCGGGAGTATATGAGCAGTTCTTC.

This chain links TRBV6-5 with TRBJ2-7; possible D gene TRBD1, 6 bases. Trimming shortened V by 6 bases and J by 3 bases, and 12 bases separated the two germline ends. Germline V gene sequence: CDR1 MNHEY, CDR2 SVGAGI. This CDR3 comprises 13 residues. CDR3 DNA: TGTGCCAGCAGCTGGGACAAAGACTACGAGCAGTACTTC. This codes for CASSWDKDYEQYF.

V usage is TRBV10-3 and J usage is TRBJ1-2; the D is unclear. Germline values: CDR1 ENHRY, CDR2 SYGVKD. Deletions cut 3 bases from V and 0 bases from J, with 8 bases between. This CDR3 is built from 14 residues. The CDR3 loop is CAISDSGSNYGYTF. For the CDR3, the DNA is TGTGCCATCAGTGACTCGGGTTCTAACTATGGCTACACCTTC.

The CDR3 bases are TGCGCCAGCAGCCATCGGGAGCTCTACTCCTACGAGCAGTACTTC. Translated: CASSHRELYSYEQYF. The chain carries TRBV5-1 and TRBJ2-7; perhaps TRBD2 as D (6 bases). CDR3 size: 15 residues. Deletions cut 4 bases from V and 0 bases from J, with 14 bases between. CDR1 and CDR2 from the germline V gene are SGHRS and YFSETQ.

This clone was seen just once. The V call is TRBV27, the J call TRBJ1-1; a weak D match, TRBD1 (6 bases). The germline CDR1 and CDR2 sequences are MNHEY and SMNVEV (reference sequence). This CDR3 is built from 14 residues. Trimming removed 3 bases from V and 6 bases from J, with 14 bases in between. This chain's CDR3 is CASSFGQGQAEAFF. CDR3 nucleotides: TGTGCCAGCAGTTTTGGTCAGGGGCAAGCTGAAGCTTTCTTT.

Note on this clone: This sample includes further DNA sequences coding for the same CDR3. The J gene is TRBJ2-2, the V gene TRBV4-1; D gene unclear. Germline CDR1 MGHRA, CDR2 YSYEKL. The ends were cut back, 1 base at V and 6 bases at J, with 6 bases in the middle. The CDR3 is made up of 13 amino acids. Here the CDR3 DNA reads TGCGCCAGCAGCCAAGTCGGTTCCGGGGAGCTGTTTTTT. Translation: CASSQVGSGELFF.

This chain connects TRBV7-9 to TRBJ2-7; 8 nucleotides line up with TRBD1. Germline values: CDR1 SEHNR, CDR2 FQNEAQ (reference sequence). The CDR3 has 13 residues. The ends lost 5 bases at V and 4 bases at J; junction bases unmatched: 4. The chain's CDR3 is CASSRTGWYEQYF. CDR3 sequence (DNA): TGTGCCAGCAGCCGGACAGGGTGGTACGAGCAGTACTTC.

V gene TRBV4-1 combines with J gene TRBJ2-1, with TRBD2 as a possible D gene (6 bases). CDR1 is MGHRA, CDR2 YSYEKL, per germline. V shed 0 bases and J shed 2 bases, with 17 bases lying between them. This CDR3 has 18 residues. The CDR3 loop reads CASSQDGVGQRAYNEQFF. The CDR3 DNA follows: TGCGCCAGCAGCCAAGATGGGGTCGGCCAGCGGGCCTACAATGAGCAGTTCTTC.

The rearrangement links TRBV30 to TRBJ1-1; D gene uncertain. Trimming removed 2 bases from V and 1 base from J, with 17 bases in between. CDR1 and CDR2 from the germline V gene are GTSNPN and SVGIG (reference sequence). The CDR3 runs to 16 residues. Written as DNA, the CDR3 is TGTGCCTGGAGTCGGGGTTTGTGGCCGAGGAACACTGAAGCTTTCTTT. It codes for CAWSRGLWPRNTEAFF.

The chain recombines TRBV27 with TRBJ2-3; TRBD2 agrees at 12 bases. The trim removed 6 bases at V and 1 base at J, leaving 5 bases unmatched. The CDR3 loop spans 16 amino acids. Per the germline V gene, CDR1 is MNHEY and CDR2 is SMNVEV (reference sequence). The DNA of the CDR3 is TGTGCCAGCAGCCCCCTAGCGGGAGGGGGCACAGATACGCAGTATTTT. It translates to CASSPLAGGGTDTQYF.

The chain combines TRBV3-1 (or the pseudogene TRBV3-2) with TRBJ2-4; TRBD1 agrees at 8 bases. V was pared by 4 bases and J by 8 bases, with 13 bases of the junction left unmatched. The CDR3 is 16 amino acids. Germline assignment: CDR1 LGHDT and CDR2 YNNKEL (reference sequence). The CDR3 nucleotides are TGTGCCAGCAGCCGAGGGACAGGTAACCTTCGGGACATTCAGTACTTC. This translates into CASSRGTGNLRDIQYF.

The chain carries TRBV5-4 and TRBJ1-6, with 8 bases matching TRBD1. The J segment lost 10 bases and the V segment lost 3 bases, leaving 9 bases of the junction unmatched. The germline gives CDR1 SGHNT, CDR2 YYREEE (reference sequence). The CDR3 length is 15 residues. The CDR3 sequence is CASSSLGQGYSPLHF. CDR3 nucleotide sequence: TGTGCCAGCAGCTCCCTTGGACAGGGTTACTCACCCCTCCACTTT. The full variable domain, rest sourced from reference TRBV5-4 and TRBJ1-6, is ETGVTQSPTHLIKTRGQQVTLRCSSQSGHNTVSWYQQALGQGPQFIFQYYREEENGRGNFPPRFSGLQFPNYSSELNVNALELDDSALYLCASSSLGQGYSPLHFGNGTRLTVT.

The chain joins TRBV30 to TRBJ2-7; 11 bases match TRBD2. Germline V gene lookup returns CDR1 GTSNPN and CDR2 SVGIG (reference sequence). The CDR3 runs 17 residues. The ends lost 5 bases at V and 0 bases at J; junction bases unmatched: 12. CDR3 coding DNA: TGTGCCTGGGGGGCCCCTGGGACTAGCGGAATCTCCTACGAGCAGTACTTC. This encodes CAWGAPGTSGISYEQYF.

The genes are TRBV19 and TRBJ2-7, with 8 positions matching TRBD2. Germline CDR1 is LNHDA and CDR2 is SQIVND (reference sequence). The CDR3 contains 14 residues. With 5 bases clipped from V and 1 base from J, the junction kept 4 bases outside the gene matches. The CDR3 DNA follows: TGTGCCAGTAGTTGGTCGGGAGGGTCCTACGAGCAGTACTTC. It codes for CASSWSGGSYEQYF.

The gene calls are TRBV4-3 and TRBJ1-3; D unclear. The CDR3 totals 13 residues. Germline V lookup: CDR1 LGHNA, CDR2 YSLEER. Trimming left V 0 bases short and J 4 bases short, with 4 bases between. For the CDR3, the DNA is TGCGCCAGCAGCCAAGAGGAGGGAAACACCATATATTTT. It encodes CASSQEEGNTIYF.

The chain combines TRBV28 with TRBJ1-3; TRBD1 might be the D (5 bases). From germline, CDR1 is MDHEN and CDR2 SYDVKM. V was clipped by 2 bases and J by 3 bases, with 11 bases between them. The CDR3 length is 15 residues. This CDR3 is CASSLRGLGGNTIYF. The CDR3 coding sequence is TGTGCCAGCAGTTTACGGGGGTTGGGTGGAAACACCATATATTTT.

This sequence joins TRBV2 and TRBJ1-6, with D unclear. From germline, CDR1 is SNHLY and CDR2 FYNNEI. The CDR3 extends over 15 amino acids. V shed 1 base and J shed 4 bases, with 8 bases lying between them. The CDR3 nucleotides read TGTGCCAGCAGTGAAGGGGCCCTATATAATTCACCCCTCCACTTT. Amino acid sequence: CASSEGALYNSPLHF.

The V call is TRBV7-2, the J call TRBJ2-1, with D perhaps matching TRBD1 (7 bases). The V gene's germline CDR1 is SGHTA and CDR2 FQGNSA. The V gene lost 5 bases and the J gene lost 6 bases, with 26 bases spanning the gap. The CDR3 extends over 18 amino acids. CDR3 region: CASSPIGGPGAGFNEQFF. CDR3 coding DNA: TGTGCCAGCAGCCCAATAGGGGGCCCCGGGGCGGGATTCAATGAGCAGTTCTTC.

In DNA, the CDR3 is TGTGCCTGGAGCTTGGGAGCAGGGGCCAACGTCCTGACTTTC. Protein product: CAWSLGAGANVLTF. V is TRBV30 and J is TRBJ2-6, with a weak D call TRBD2 (5 bases). Germline V gene lookup returns CDR1 GTSNPN and CDR2 SVGIG (reference sequence). Trimming left V 3 bases short and J 4 bases short, with 10 bases between. The CDR3 spans 14 residues.

The chain has TRBV3-1 (or the pseudogene TRBV3-2) and TRBJ2-7; 10 positions match TRBD2. CDR1 is LGHDT, CDR2 YNNKEL, per germline (reference sequence). Trimming at V came to 6 bases and at J to 7 bases, leaving 15 bases not matched to a gene. This CDR3 region has 16 residues. CDR3 loop: CASRQGKAGGPKEQYF. CDR3 nucleotides: TGTGCCAGCAGACAGGGTAAAGCGGGAGGGCCGAAGGAGCAGTACTTC.

The chain joins TRBV6-5 to TRBJ2-7, with TRBD2 identical over 8 bases. V lost 5 bases and J lost 6; bases outside the gene matches: 12. The CDR3 sequence is 15 residues long. Germline loops: CDR1 MNHEY, CDR2 SVGAGI. CDR3 residues: CASSQVSGSGSEQYF. For the CDR3, the DNA is TGTGCCAGCAGTCAGGTGAGCGGGAGTGGGTCCGAGCAGTACTTC.

In this sample, this clone turned up a few times. This chain connects TRBV19 to TRBJ1-5; D possibly corresponds to TRBD1 (5 bases). V was clipped by 3 bases and J by 6 bases, with 9 bases between them. The CDR3 length is 13 residues. Germline CDR1 LNHDA, CDR2 SQIVND (reference sequence). CDR3 nucleotides: TGTGCCAGTAGTATGGGGCTGGGTCAGCCCCAGCATTTT. Its translation: CASSMGLGQPQHF. The whole variable domain, remainder taken from reference TRBV19 and TRBJ1-5, is DGGITQSPKYLFRKEGQNVTLSCEQNLNHDAMYWYRQDPGQGLRLIYYSQIVNDFQKGDIAEGYSVSREKKESFPLTVTSAQKNPTAFYLCASSMGLGQPQHFGDGTRLSIL.

The chain links TRBV7-3 to TRBJ1-4; 8 bases are shared with TRBD1. This CDR3 has 19 amino acids. V dropped 1 base and J dropped 4; count of bases not matched to a gene: 14. CDR1 and CDR2 from the germline V gene are SGHTA and FQGTGA. CDR3 coding DNA: TGTGCCAGCAGCTTAAATGAGGACAGGGAGGTTTTCGGTAATGAAAAACTGTTTTTT. Translation gives CASSLNEDREVFGNEKLFF.

This clone was recorded only once. J is TRBJ1-4 and V is TRBV27; D is undetermined. The CDR3 contains 13 residues. V was cut by 7 bases and J by 10 bases, with 16 bases left in between. Per the germline V gene, CDR1 is MNHEY and CDR2 is SMNVEV (reference sequence). CDR3 loop: CASTRSGGGKLFF. The CDR3 DNA sequence: TGTGCCAGCACGCGGAGCGGAGGTGGAAAACTGTTTTTT. The variable domain in full, completed from reference TRBV27 and TRBJ1-4, reads EAQVTQNPRYLITVTGKKLTVTCSQNMNHEYMSWYRQDPGLGLRQIYYSMNVEVTDKGDVPEGYKVSRKEKRNFPLILESPSPNQTSLYFCASTRSGGGKLFFGSGTQLSVL.